One and the same sample provided the 21 T cell receptor beta chains below, sequenced in a study of Ad26.COV2.S vaccination and SARS-CoV-2 variants. The table came from immunoSEQ multiplex PCR; TCRdb's copy has only in-frame clones and leaves some out. The table includes about 500,000 clones, roughly nine tenths detected once. Treatment meaning: some 20 received Ad26.COV2.S at low or high dose, single or two shots; roughly five received placebo; per-sample allocation not given. Repertoires come from day 63 after the first vaccine or placebo injection. This specimen was peripheral blood, taken in a trial of Ad26.COV2.S vaccine versus placebo. The receptors originated from a person aged 18-65 years who received the Ad26.COV2.S COVID-19 vaccine or a placebo.

CDR3 protein: CASSQGTYNEQFF. The CDR3 coding sequence is TGCGCCAGCAGCCAAGGGACGTACAATGAGCAGTTCTTC. The chain couples TRBV4-1 to TRBJ2-1; D is unresolved. Trimming cost V 1 base and J 4 bases, with 5 bases left between them. Germline assignment: CDR1 MGHRA and CDR2 YSYEKL. CDR3 length: 13 residues.

A remark on this clone: Other DNA sequences from this sample encode an identical CDR3 as well. The V call is TRBV11-2, the J call TRBJ1-5, with D uncertain. Trimming removed 4 bases from V and 7 bases from J, with 11 bases in between. Germline values: CDR1 SGHAT, CDR2 FQNNGV. The CDR3 extends over 13 amino acids. This CDR3 reads CASSYGIAQPQHF. The CDR3 DNA reads TGTGCCAGCAGCTACGGGATCGCGCAGCCCCAGCATTTT.

The chain links TRBV2 to TRBJ1-4; 8 nucleotides line up with TRBD1. Germline loops: CDR1 SNHLY, CDR2 FYNNEI. CDR3 length: 14 residues. Trimming cost V 10 bases and J 7 bases; bases outside gene matches: 11. CDR3 nucleotides: TGTGCCAACCGAGGACAGGGCCAGGGTGAAAAACTGTTTTTT. Translation gives CANRGQGQGEKLFF.

This rearrangement joins TRBV6-6 to TRBJ2-5; maybe TRBD2 (5 bases). The ends were cut back, 2 bases at V and 4 bases at J, with 8 bases in the middle. The CDR3 runs to 13 residues. Germline V gives CDR1 MNHNY, CDR2 SVGAGI (reference sequence). The CDR3 region has the DNA TGTGCCAGCAGTTACGAAGGGAGAGAGACCCAGTACTTC. Protein product: CASSYEGRETQYF.

In this sample, this clone turned up once. The chain uses TRBV5-8 and TRBJ1-2; tentatively, D is TRBD1 (5 bases). Germline CDR1 and CDR2: SGHTS and YDEGEE. Between the trimmed V and J ends, which lost 3 bases and 3 bases, there was a span of 21 bases. This CDR3 contains 17 residues. The DNA of the CDR3 is TGTGCCAGCAGCTCAAACGTCTTGGCAGGGTCGGACTATGGCTACACCTTC. Protein product: CASSSNVLAGSDYGYTF.

The gene calls are TRBV19 and TRBJ2-7; 10 bases are a match to TRBD1. V lost 0 bases, J lost 3 bases, and 8 bases stayed unmatched. CDR3 size: 17 residues. In germline, CDR1 is LNHDA, CDR2 SQIVND (reference sequence). The CDR3 DNA reads as TGTGCCAGTAGTATAGATCGAACCGGGACAGGGGACTACGAGCAGTACTTC. Its translation: CASSIDRTGTGDYEQYF. The full variable domain, in which reference TRBV19 and TRBJ2-7 provide the parts outside the CDR3, is DGGITQSPKYLFRKEGQNVTLSCEQNLNHDAMYWYRQDPGQGLRLIYYSQIVNDFQKGDIAEGYSVSREKKESFPLTVTSAQKNPTAFYLCASSIDRTGTGDYEQYFGPGTRLTVT.

V and J are TRBV4-1 and TRBJ1-1; tentatively, D is TRBD1 (5 bases). Trimming stripped 0 bases from V and 6 bases from J, with 17 bases between. CDR3 length: 16 residues. Germline V gives CDR1 MGHRA, CDR2 YSYEKL. The CDR3 coding sequence is TGCGCCAGCAGCCAAGATCCCGGCAGGGAATTCGCTGAAGCTTTCTTT. This translates into CASSQDPGREFAEAFF.

The genes are TRBV28 and TRBJ2-1; 9 nucleotides align to TRBD2. The CDR3 extends over 14 amino acids. Germline CDR1 is MDHEN and CDR2 is SYDVKM. The CDR3 bases are TGTGCGGGGCGGGAGGGCCTCGGGGACAATGAGCAGTTCTTC. Protein sequence: CAGREGLGDNEQFF.

The chain uses TRBV9 and TRBJ1-4; 9 bases match TRBD1. Looked up from germline, CDR1 is SGDLS and CDR2 is YYNGEE. J gave up 7 bases and V 4 bases, and 5 bases lay outside the gene matches. The CDR3 loop spans 14 amino acids. This CDR3 reads CASSRTGAAEKLFF. For the CDR3, the DNA is TGTGCCAGCAGCCGGACAGGGGCGGCTGAAAAACTGTTTTTT.

The chain is built from TRBV9 and TRBJ1-2; D not resolved. Germline CDR1 and CDR2: SGDLS and YYNGEE. Trimming cost V 0 bases and J 8 bases, with 11 bases left between them. CDR3 size: 13 residues. The CDR3: CASSVGQVGGYTF. In nucleotides, the CDR3 is TGTGCCAGCAGCGTAGGGCAGGTGGGAGGCTACACCTTC.

The sample holds one count of this clone. The chain recombines TRBV10-2 with TRBJ2-5; D possibly corresponds to TRBD1 (6 bases). The CDR3 totals 18 residues. CDR1 WSHSY and CDR2 SAAADI come from the germline V gene. Trimming cost V 8 bases and J 4 bases, with 29 bases left between them. The CDR3 here is CASQGRPGVASRPETQYF. The CDR3 DNA sequence: TGCGCCAGCCAAGGGCGGCCAGGGGTTGCTAGTCGGCCAGAGACCCAGTACTTC.

This clone came up once. The chain uses TRBV6-5 and TRBJ1-2, with D perhaps matching TRBD1 (6 bases). The CDR3 sequence is 14 residues long. CDR1 and CDR2 from the germline V gene are MNHEY and SVGAGI. The V end lost 6 bases, the J end lost 4 bases, and 15 bases lay between the germline ends. The CDR3 region has the DNA TGTGCCAGCAGGCCCCCGGGACAAGCCTATGGCTACACCTTC. Encoded protein: CASRPPGQAYGYTF.

CDR3 in DNA: TGTGCCAGCAGTTTAACCCGGGGGTATGAAGCTTTCTTT. It yields the protein CASSLTRGYEAFF. This chain uses TRBV12-3 or TRBV12-4 with TRBJ1-1, with D possibly being TRBD1 (5 bases). V shed 2 bases and J shed 7 bases, with 11 bases lying between them. There are 13 residues in the CDR3.

This chain connects TRBV28 to TRBJ2-7; D uncertain. Trimming stripped 5 bases from V and 1 base from J, with 12 bases between. The V gene's germline CDR1 is MDHEN and CDR2 SYDVKM. There are 14 residues in the CDR3. CDR3 region: CASSRAYPSYEQYF. The DNA of the CDR3 is TGTGCCAGCAGTAGGGCCTATCCTTCCTACGAGCAGTACTTC.

This clone was seen a single time. The chain employs TRBV13 and TRBJ1-6; the D is unclear. Trimming took off 4 bases at V and 10 bases at J, with 8 bases between the two ends. Germline V gene data show CDR1 as PRHDT and CDR2 as FYEKMQ (reference sequence). The CDR3 covers 12 residues. Here the CDR3 DNA reads TGTGCCAGCAGCTCTTCTGGGTCACCCCTCCACTTT. Amino acids: CASSSSGSPLHF.

V and J are TRBV5-1 and TRBJ2-7, with D unresolved. With 2 bases removed from V and 0 bases from J, the gap between germline ends came to 12 bases. CDR3 length: 15 residues. CDR1 SGHRS and CDR2 YFSETQ come from the germline V gene. The CDR3 nucleotides are TGCGCCAGCAGCTTACGCCCAGCTCTCTCCTACGAGCAGTACTTC. This codes for CASSLRPALSYEQYF.

The rearrangement joins TRBV5-1 to TRBJ2-5; TRBD2 aligns across 11 bases. The V segment lost 4 bases and the J segment 2 bases; nucleotides outside the gene matches: 7. This CDR3 is 16 amino acids long. The germline gives CDR1 SGHRS, CDR2 YFSETQ. The DNA for the CDR3 is TGCGCCAGCAGCCCAGGGACTAGCGGCCGACAAGAGACCCAGTACTTC. Its translation is CASSPGTSGRQETQYF. Full variable domain (remainder filled in from reference TRBV5-1 and TRBJ2-5): KAGVTQTPRYLIKTRGQQVTLSCSPISGHRSVSWYQQTPGQGLQFLFEYFSETQRNKGNFPGRFSGRQFSNSRSEMNVSTLELGDSALYLCASSPGTSGRQETQYFGPGTRLLVL.

This chain connects TRBV11-2 to TRBJ2-5; D is uncertain. Trimming left V 0 bases short and J 9 bases short, with 5 bases between. Germline lookup yields CDR1 SGHAT and CDR2 FQNNGV. This CDR3 is 11 amino acids long. The CDR3 DNA reads as TGTGCCAGCAGCTTAGAAGAATCCCAGTACTTC. Residues: CASSLEESQYF. The full variable domain, its missing parts supplied by reference TRBV11-2 and TRBJ2-5, is EAGVAQSPRYKIIEKRQSVAFWCNPISGHATLYWYQQILGQGPKLLIQFQNNGVVDDSQLPKDRFSAERLKGVDSTLKIQPAKLEDSAVYLCASSLEESQYFGPGTRLLVL.

The rearrangement links TRBV10-1 to TRBJ2-3; 11 nucleotides agree with TRBD2. Germline V CDR1 and CDR2: WNHNN, SYGVQD (reference sequence). Unmatched junction bases numbered 3, after V lost 0 bases and J lost 4 bases. This CDR3 comprises 16 residues. The CDR3 region is CASSESTSGKADTQYF. CDR3 sequence (DNA): TGCGCCAGCAGTGAGTCGACTAGCGGGAAGGCAGATACGCAGTATTTT.

This clone was found once. The CDR3 region is CASIVYSGNTIYF. The CDR3 DNA is TGTGCCAGCATTGTGTACTCTGGAAACACCATATATTTT. V gene TRBV2 combines with J gene TRBJ1-3, with D unclear. CDR1 is SNHLY, CDR2 FYNNEI, per germline. CDR3 size: 13 residues. Trimming shortened V by 7 bases and J by 0 bases, and 7 bases separated the two germline ends.

This clone was detected only once. The V call is TRBV5-8, the J call TRBJ1-4; 7 bases map to TRBD1. The CDR3 runs to 15 residues. Germline V lookup: CDR1 SGHTS, CDR2 YDEGEE. V gave up 4 bases and J gave up 8 bases; unmatched junction bases: 11. The CDR3 bases are TGTGCCAGCAGCGGTGAGAGCCCGGGACAGGAAAAACTGTTTTTT. Translated, it gives CASSGESPGQEKLFF.